These 11 T cell receptor beta chains were all obtained from the same sample, sequenced in a study of blood T cell repertoires in COVID-19. Method: immunoSEQ multiplex PCR; TCRdb's copy keeps in-frame clones and lacks some. Of about 200,000 clones in the sample, around 84% were seen once. The sequenced sample was peripheral blood. Every receptor here comes from a woman of 80 years or more with acute or convalescent COVID-19.

This rearrangement joins TRBV5-1 to TRBJ2-1, with 7 bases fitting TRBD2. The CDR3 totals 17 residues. The germline V gene has CDR1 SGHRS and CDR2 YFSETQ. Trimming at V came to 1 base and at J to 0 bases, leaving 7 bases not matched to a gene. The CDR3 reads CASSLWASGGSYNEQFF. As DNA, the CDR3 is TGCGCCAGCAGCTTGTGGGCTAGCGGAGGCTCCTACAATGAGCAGTTCTTC. Together with reference TRBV5-1 and TRBJ2-1, the CDR3 gives the full variable domain: KAGVTQTPRYLIKTRGQQVTLSCSPISGHRSVSWYQQTPGQGLQFLFEYFSETQRNKGNFPGRFSGRQFSNSRSEMNVSTLELGDSALYLCASSLWASGGSYNEQFFGPGTRLTVL.

The chain links TRBV6-2 or TRBV6-3 to TRBJ2-2, with a weak D call TRBD1 (6 bases). Trimming left V 2 bases short and J 2 bases short, with 24 bases between. Germline lookup yields CDR1 MNHEY and CDR2 SVGEGT. CDR3 length: 20 residues. The CDR3 nucleotides are TGTGCCAGCAGTTACGCAACAGGGAAACCTTCACGATATAACACCGGGGAGCTGTTTTTT. Translated, it gives CASSYATGKPSRYNTGELFF.

This clone has only one observation. The chain has TRBV21-1 and TRBJ2-1; the table calls TRBD1, which could not be checked here. TRBV21-1 is designated a pseudogene. The CDR3 length is 15 residues. In nucleotides, the CDR3 is TGTGCCAGCAGCAAAAAACAGGAGATCTACAATGAGCAGTTCTTC. Encoded protein: CASSKKQEIYNEQFF.

This chain connects TRBV19 to TRBJ2-7; tentative D call: TRBD2 (6 bases). V was cut by 6 bases and J by 3 bases, with 12 bases left in between. This CDR3 spans 13 amino acids. CDR1 is LNHDA, CDR2 SQIVND, per germline (reference sequence). The CDR3 sequence: CASRGAGIYEQYF. DNA for the CDR3: TGTGCCAGTAGAGGCGCGGGGATCTACGAGCAGTACTTC. The full variable domain, its missing parts supplied by reference TRBV19 and TRBJ2-7, is DGGITQSPKYLFRKEGQNVTLSCEQNLNHDAMYWYRQDPGQGLRLIYYSQIVNDFQKGDIAEGYSVSREKKESFPLTVTSAQKNPTAFYLCASRGAGIYEQYFGPGTRLTVT.

In this sample, this clone turned up once. The CDR3 spells CAIRDRAAMNTEAFF. As DNA, the CDR3 is TGTGCCATCCGGGACAGGGCGGCCATGAACACTGAAGCTTTCTTT. This rearrangement joins TRBV10-3 to TRBJ1-1; 9 bases align to TRBD1. Per the germline V gene, CDR1 is ENHRY and CDR2 is SYGVKD. V lost 8 bases and J lost 0; bases outside the gene matches: 7. This CDR3 comprises 15 residues.

The chain couples TRBV9 to TRBJ2-5; 7 bases map to TRBD2. J gave up 5 bases and V 0 bases, and 7 bases lay outside the gene matches. This CDR3 is 15 amino acids long. Germline values: CDR1 SGDLS, CDR2 YYNGEE. CDR3 bases: TGTGCCAGCAGCGTAGGCACTAGCGCGTGGGAGACCCAGTACTTC. As protein: CASSVGTSAWETQYF. Looking up the rest from reference TRBV9 and TRBJ2-5 gives the full variable domain: DSGVTQTPKHLITATGQRVTLRCSPRSGDLSVYWYQQSLDQGLQFLIQYYNGEERAKGNILERFSAQQFPDLHSELNLSSLELGDSALYFCASSVGTSAWETQYFGPGTRLLVL.

V gene TRBV4-3 combines with J gene TRBJ2-7; 9 positions match TRBD1. CDR3 length: 17 amino acids. CDR1 and CDR2 from the germline V gene are LGHNA and YSLEER. After removal of 3 bases from V and 1 base from J, the junction contained 10 bases not matched to a gene. CDR3 DNA sequence: TGCGCCAGCAGCCATTTGATGCTCGGGACAGGGTCCTACGAGCAGTACTTC. This gives the protein CASSHLMLGTGSYEQYF.

The chain employs TRBV5-4 and TRBJ1-1, with a weak D call TRBD1 (5 bases). V lost 0 bases and J 1 base, leaving 10 bases between the germline ends. The CDR3 sequence is 15 residues long. The germline V gene encodes CDR1 SGHNT and CDR2 YYREEE (reference sequence). The CDR3 nucleotides read TGTGCCAGCAGCTTGGGACAGCGGGCGAACACTGAAGCTTTCTTT. Amino acids: CASSLGQRANTEAFF.

CDR3 bases: TGCGCCAGCAGCGGCAAGACAGGGTCTAATGAAAAACTGTTTTTT. It specifies CASSGKTGSNEKLFF. The chain is built from TRBV5-1 and TRBJ1-4, with 7 bases identical to TRBD1. J gave up 3 bases and V 4 bases, and 6 bases lay outside the gene matches. The CDR3 consists of 15 residues. From germline, CDR1 is SGHRS and CDR2 YFSETQ. Supplemented by reference TRBV5-1 and TRBJ1-4, the full variable domain reads KAGVTQTPRYLIKTRGQQVTLSCSPISGHRSVSWYQQTPGQGLQFLFEYFSETQRNKGNFPGRFSGRQFSNSRSEMNVSTLELGDSALYLCASSGKTGSNEKLFFGSGTQLSVL.

V and J are TRBV7-2 and TRBJ2-1; TRBD2 aligns across 15 bases. CDR1 and CDR2 (germline): SGHTA, FQGNSA. J lost 9 bases, V lost 1 base, and 4 bases had no gene match. The CDR3 covers 16 residues. The chain's CDR3 is CASSLVGLAGGVEQFF. DNA for the CDR3: TGTGCCAGCAGCTTAGTGGGACTAGCGGGAGGAGTTGAGCAGTTCTTC. Full variable domain (rest looked up from reference TRBV7-2 and TRBJ2-1): GAGVSQSPSNKVTEKGKDVELRCDPISGHTALYWYRQSLGQGLEFLIYFQGNSAPDKSGLPSDRFSAERTGGSVSTLTIQRTQQEDSAVYLCASSLVGLAGGVEQFFGPGTRLTVL.

The chain recombines TRBV9 with TRBJ1-2, with D perhaps matching TRBD1 (6 bases). V lost 0 bases to trimming and J lost 4 bases, with 16 bases between them. CDR1 is SGDLS, CDR2 YYNGEE, per germline. This CDR3 is 16 amino acids long. In nucleotides, the CDR3 is TGTGCCAGCAGCGTAGCCTCCCGGGACACCCGCTATGGCTACACCTTC. Translated: CASSVASRDTRYGYTF.